The 21 T cell receptor beta chains below were found in one sample sequenced in a study of shared clonotypes between healthy human individuals. Sequencing used immunoSEQ multiplex PCR; TCRdb keeps in-frame clones, though not all of them. This sample carries around 510,000 clones, approximately 94% of them seen once, and the ten largest clones take 0.064%. The sequenced sample consisted of naive CD4+ T cells sorted from blood. Subset given: CD45RA+ positively selected. These receptors originate from a woman in her twenties or thirties in good health.

This rearrangement joins TRBV2 to TRBJ1-2, with 9 bases that match TRBD1. V gave up 2 bases and J gave up 8 bases; unmatched junction bases: 9. Germline assignment: CDR1 SNHLY and CDR2 FYNNEI. The length of the CDR3 is 15 residues. This chain's CDR3 is CASSERTGVPRGYTF. CDR3 in DNA: TGTGCCAGCAGTGAAAGGACAGGGGTCCCTAGAGGCTACACCTTC.

The chain has TRBV6-5 and TRBJ2-7, with 7 bases that match TRBD2. Trimming at V came to 2 bases and at J to 1 base, leaving 8 bases not matched to a gene. The germline V gene encodes CDR1 MNHEY and CDR2 SVGAGI. CDR3 length equals 16 residues. For the CDR3, the DNA is TGTGCCAGCAGTTACACCCTCCGGACTAGATCCTACGAGCAGTACTTC. It translates to CASSYTLRTRSYEQYF.

As to this clone: Distinct nucleotide sequences in the sample also encode this CDR3. The gene calls are TRBV7-9 and TRBJ1-4, with 9 bases aligning to TRBD1. V gave up 6 bases and J gave up 4 bases; unmatched junction bases: 3. The length of the CDR3 is 14 residues. Germline-derived CDR1 and CDR2 are SEHNR and FQNEAQ (reference sequence). CDR3 amino acids: CASSQGQGNEKLFF. The CDR3 nucleotides read TGTGCCAGCAGTCAGGGACAGGGTAATGAAAAACTGTTTTTT.

DNA of the CDR3: TGTGCCAGCAGACCACCCCTTAGCGGGACCCTTTCGTGGGAGCAGTACTTC. Protein product: CASRPPLSGTLSWEQYF. The rearrangement links TRBV28 to TRBJ2-7; 8 bases agree with TRBD2. This CDR3 region has 17 residues. Looked up from germline, CDR1 is MDHEN and CDR2 is SYDVKM. V gave up 6 bases and J gave up 7 bases; unmatched junction bases: 20.

In this sample, this clone turned up once. The chain has TRBV5-1 and TRBJ2-1; 11 nucleotides line up with TRBD1. J gave up 4 bases and V 5 bases, and 5 bases lay outside the gene matches. The CDR3 covers 15 residues. Germline-derived CDR1 and CDR2 are SGHRS and YFSETQ. CDR3 in DNA: TGCGCCAGCAGTCACCGGGACAGGGGGTACAATGAGCAGTTCTTC. It encodes CASSHRDRGYNEQFF. The full variable domain, rest sourced from reference TRBV5-1 and TRBJ2-1, is KAGVTQTPRYLIKTRGQQVTLSCSPISGHRSVSWYQQTPGQGLQFLFEYFSETQRNKGNFPGRFSGRQFSNSRSEMNVSTLELGDSALYLCASSHRDRGYNEQFFGPGTRLTVL.

The chain joins TRBV27 to TRBJ2-7; 7 nucleotides agree with TRBD2. Germline V gene data show CDR1 as MNHEY and CDR2 as SMNVEV (reference sequence). With 8 bases clipped from V and 4 bases from J, the junction kept 17 bases outside the gene matches. The CDR3 contains 16 residues. The CDR3 reads CASRREGQGPFYEQYF. The CDR3 DNA reads TGTGCCAGCCGGAGGGAGGGGCAAGGTCCGTTTTACGAGCAGTACTTC.

The genes are TRBV6-5 and TRBJ1-1; the D is unclear. The CDR3 runs to 13 residues. Per germline, CDR1 MNHEY and CDR2 SVGAGI. With 7 bases removed from V and 5 bases from J, the gap between germline ends came to 14 bases. CDR3 DNA: TGTGCCAGCAACAGCCACGAGTGGACTGAAGCTTTCTTT. Translation gives CASNSHEWTEAFF.

The rearrangement uses TRBV11-2 and TRBJ2-2, with 7 nucleotides matching TRBD1. CDR1 SGHAT and CDR2 FQNNGV come from the germline V gene. The CDR3 runs to 14 residues. J lost 6 bases, V lost 5 bases, and 6 bases had no gene match. CDR3 in amino acids: CASSQNTGAGELFF. For the CDR3, the DNA is TGTGCCAGCAGCCAGAATACAGGGGCCGGGGAGCTGTTTTTT.

The chain carries TRBV7-2 and TRBJ2-3, with 15 bases fitting TRBD2. Germline trimming cut 3 bases from V and 4 bases from J; bases unmatched to any gene: 8. The CDR3 sequence is 18 residues long. CDR1 SGHTA and CDR2 FQGNSA come from the germline V gene. In nucleotides, the CDR3 is TGTGCCAGCAGCTTTCTTGGACTAGCGGGAGGGGAGGCAGATACGCAGTATTTT. Translated, it gives CASSFLGLAGGEADTQYF.

V is TRBV28 and J is TRBJ1-5; TRBD1 matches 8 bases. From germline, CDR1 is MDHEN and CDR2 SYDVKM. The ends lost 3 bases at V and 5 bases at J; junction bases unmatched: 15. The length of the CDR3 is 18 residues. CDR3 bases: TGTGCCAGCAGTTTGCGGAGGACAGGGAGTAGTTCGGATCAGCCCCAGCATTTT. This gives the protein CASSLRRTGSSSDQPQHF.

In its sample, this clone was seen once. This chain joins TRBV5-4 and TRBJ2-5; a possible D gene is TRBD2 (6 bases). Judging by the DNA end, TRBJ2-7 fits better; the J call may be wrong. The CDR3 contains 13 residues. The germline V gene has CDR1 SGHNT and CDR2 YYREEE (reference sequence). CDR3 nucleotides: TGTGCCAGCAGCTTAGTAGCGGCCTACGAGCAGTACTTC. Its protein product is CASSLVAAYEQYF.

As DNA, the CDR3 is TGCGCCAGCAGCTTGGCCGGTGTCAATGAGCAGTTCTTC. Its translation is CASSLAGVNEQFF. The chain is built from TRBV5-1 and TRBJ2-1; D not resolved. Germline lookup yields CDR1 SGHRS and CDR2 YFSETQ. V dropped 0 bases and J dropped 6 bases, with 7 bases sitting between them. The CDR3 consists of 13 residues. Based on the CDR3 plus reference TRBV5-1 and TRBJ2-1, the full variable domain is KAGVTQTPRYLIKTRGQQVTLSCSPISGHRSVSWYQQTPGQGLQFLFEYFSETQRNKGNFPGRFSGRQFSNSRSEMNVSTLELGDSALYLCASSLAGVNEQFFGPGTRLTVL.

This chain links TRBV9 with TRBJ2-2; 12 bases agree with TRBD2. V trimming: 0 bases; J trimming: 6 bases; junction bases outside the gene matches: 0. The CDR3 is 15 residues long. CDR1 SGDLS and CDR2 YYNGEE come from the germline V gene. The CDR3 protein is CASSVGLAGAGELFF. CDR3 coding DNA: TGTGCCAGCAGCGTAGGACTAGCGGGAGCCGGGGAGCTGTTTTTT.

The J gene is TRBJ2-5, the V gene TRBV6-1; the D is unclear. The germline gives CDR1 MNHNS, CDR2 SASEGT. Deletions cut 3 bases from V and 5 bases from J, with 10 bases between. The CDR3 has 13 residues. Written as DNA, the CDR3 is TGTGCCAGCAGTGATACGGTAGTGGAGACCCAGTACTTC. It codes for CASSDTVVETQYF.

The chain couples TRBV11-2 to TRBJ2-5, with TRBD2 matching over 7 bases. Germline V gives CDR1 SGHAT, CDR2 FQNNGV. Trimming removed 7 bases from V and 5 bases from J; junction bases left unmatched: 16. The CDR3 sequence is 16 residues long. DNA of the CDR3: TGTGCCAGCACGCCACGCCTGCTAGCGGCCAAGGAGACCCAGTACTTC. This translates into CASTPRLLAAKETQYF.

The chain recombines TRBV28 with TRBJ1-1; tentatively, D is TRBD1 (5 bases). Germline V gives CDR1 MDHEN, CDR2 SYDVKM. Trimming left V 7 bases short and J 10 bases short, with 16 bases between. The CDR3 runs to 12 residues. CDR3 protein: CASNSGALGAFF. The CDR3 nucleotides read TGTGCCAGCAATTCCGGGGCATTGGGAGCTTTCTTT.

This chain links TRBV19 with TRBJ1-5; 9 positions match TRBD1. CDR1 and CDR2 from the germline V gene are LNHDA and SQIVND (reference sequence). V was pared by 5 bases and J by 1 base, with 6 bases of the junction left unmatched. The CDR3 is 16 amino acids. The CDR3 protein is CASSRTGVPSNQPQHF. Written as DNA, the CDR3 is TGTGCCAGTAGTCGGACAGGGGTCCCAAGCAATCAGCCCCAGCATTTT.

The V gene is TRBV15, the J gene TRBJ2-5; tentatively, D is TRBD1 (6 bases). The CDR3 consists of 13 residues. V shed 5 bases and J shed 5 bases, with 12 bases lying between them. Germline-derived CDR1 and CDR2 are LNHNV and YYDKDF (reference sequence). The CDR3 DNA is TGTGCCACCAGCTTTACAGGGATGGAGACCCAGTACTTC. This translates into CATSFTGMETQYF. Full variable domain (remainder filled in from reference TRBV15 and TRBJ2-5): DAMVIQNPRYQVTQFGKPVTLSCSQTLNHNVMYWYQQKSSQAPKLLFHYYDKDFNNEADTPDNFQSRRPNTSFCFLDIRSPGLGDTAMYLCATSFTGMETQYFGPGTRLLVL.

This rearrangement joins TRBV25-1 to TRBJ2-7; a possible D gene is TRBD2 (7 bases). This CDR3 spans 13 amino acids. The V gene's germline CDR1 is MGHDK and CDR2 SYGVNS. Trimming stripped 5 bases from V and 3 bases from J, with 11 bases between. CDR3 sequence (DNA): TGTGCCAGCAGTAACAGGGAGGGCTACGAGCAGTACTTC. This codes for CASSNREGYEQYF.

J is TRBJ2-3 and V is TRBV15, with TRBD2 matching over 8 bases. The CDR3 extends over 14 amino acids. V gave up 3 bases and J gave up 3 bases; unmatched junction bases: 2. The V gene's germline CDR1 is LNHNV and CDR2 YYDKDF (reference sequence). CDR3 protein: CATSRQRGTDTQYF. The CDR3 region has the DNA TGTGCCACCAGCAGGCAGCGGGGGACAGATACGCAGTATTTT.

This rearrangement joins TRBV7-8 to TRBJ2-1; D is unresolved. The CDR3 has 15 amino acids. Trimming shortened V by 5 bases and J by 4 bases, and 15 bases separated the two germline ends. Looked up from germline, CDR1 is SGHVS and CDR2 is FQNEAQ. The CDR3 nucleotides are TGTGCCAGCAGCGGCCGGCTTTTGAATTACAATGAGCAGTTCTTC. Translated, it gives CASSGRLLNYNEQFF.